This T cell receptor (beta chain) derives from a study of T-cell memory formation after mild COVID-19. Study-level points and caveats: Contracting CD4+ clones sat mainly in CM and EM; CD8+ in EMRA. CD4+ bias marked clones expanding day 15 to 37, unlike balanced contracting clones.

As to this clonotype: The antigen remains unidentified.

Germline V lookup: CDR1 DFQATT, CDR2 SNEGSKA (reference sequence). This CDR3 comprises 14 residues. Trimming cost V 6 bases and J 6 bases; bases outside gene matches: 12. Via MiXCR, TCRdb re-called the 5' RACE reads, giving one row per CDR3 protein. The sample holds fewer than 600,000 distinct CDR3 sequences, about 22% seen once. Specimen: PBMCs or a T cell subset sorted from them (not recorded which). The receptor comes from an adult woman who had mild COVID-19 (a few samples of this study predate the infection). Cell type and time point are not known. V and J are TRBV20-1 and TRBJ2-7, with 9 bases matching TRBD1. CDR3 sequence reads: CSALEDRGRGEQYF. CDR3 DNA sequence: TGCAGTGCACTCGAGGACAGGGGAAGGGGCGAGCAGTACTTC.